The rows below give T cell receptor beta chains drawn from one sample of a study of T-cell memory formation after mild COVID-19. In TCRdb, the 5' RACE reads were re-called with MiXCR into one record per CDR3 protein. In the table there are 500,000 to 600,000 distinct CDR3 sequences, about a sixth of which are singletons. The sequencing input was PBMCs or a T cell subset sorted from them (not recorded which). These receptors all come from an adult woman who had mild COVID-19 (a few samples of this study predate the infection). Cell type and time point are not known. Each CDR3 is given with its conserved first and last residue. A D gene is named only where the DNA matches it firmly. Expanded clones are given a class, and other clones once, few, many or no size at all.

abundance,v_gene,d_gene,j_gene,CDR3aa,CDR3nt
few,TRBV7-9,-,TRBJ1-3,CASSQDISGNTIYF,TGTGCCAGCAGCCAAGACATATCTGGAAACACCATATATTTT
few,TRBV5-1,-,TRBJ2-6,CASSLAASLSGANVLTF,TGCGCCAGCAGCTTGGCGGCTAGCCTCTCTGGGGCCAACGTCCTGACTTTC
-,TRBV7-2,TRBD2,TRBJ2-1,CASLQAGGNNEQFF,TGTGCCAGCCTCCAAGCGGGGGGGAACAATGAGCAGTTCTTC
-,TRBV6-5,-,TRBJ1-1,CASSYSLGTRVTEAFF,TGTGCCAGCAGTTACTCCTTGGGGACTCGGGTGACTGAAGCTTTCTTT
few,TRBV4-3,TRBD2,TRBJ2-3,CASSQALAGGSDTQYF,TGCGCCAGCAGCCAGGCGTTAGCGGGAGGTTCAGATACGCAGTATTTT
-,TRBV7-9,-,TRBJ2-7,CASSPVWSYEQYF,TGTGCCAGCAGCCCCGTGTGGTCCTACGAGCAGTACTTC
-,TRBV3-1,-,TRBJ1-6,CASSLGQAKSPLHF,TGTGCCAGCAGCCTCGGGCAGGCGAAATCACCCCTCCACTTT
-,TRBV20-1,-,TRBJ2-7,CSARTSRDVAYEQYF,TGCAGTGCTAGAACTTCACGGGACGTAGCCTACGAGCAGTACTTC
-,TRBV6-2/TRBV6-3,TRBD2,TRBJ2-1,CASRPGGGANSYNEQFF,TGTGCCAGCAGACCCGGGGGAGGGGCCAACTCCTACAATGAGCAGTTCTTC
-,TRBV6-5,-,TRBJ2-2,CASSYSRTFTGELFF,TGTGCCAGCAGTTACTCCCGGACGTTCACCGGGGAGCTGTTTTTT
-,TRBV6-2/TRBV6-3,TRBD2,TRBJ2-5,CASSYTGGVETQYF,TGTGCCAGCAGTTACACGGGAGGGGTAGAGACCCAGTACTTC
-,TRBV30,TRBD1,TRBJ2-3,CAWWDRALTDTQYF,TGTGCCTGGTGGGACAGGGCCCTCACAGATACGCAGTATTTT
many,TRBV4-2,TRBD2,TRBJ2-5,CASSQGTSAQETQYF,TGTGCCAGCAGCCAGGGGACTAGCGCGCAAGAGACCCAGTACTTC
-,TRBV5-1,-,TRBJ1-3,CASSLGRSNTIYF,TGCGCCAGCAGCTTGGGAAGGTCGAACACCATATATTTT
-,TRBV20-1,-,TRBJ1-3,CSARDHRDRTYSGNTIYF,TGCAGTGCTAGAGATCATCGAGACAGGACTTACTCTGGAAACACCATATATTTT
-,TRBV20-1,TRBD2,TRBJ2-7,CSARDGTTYRAYEQYF,TGCAGTGCTAGAGATGGGACTACGTACAGAGCCTACGAGCAGTACTTC
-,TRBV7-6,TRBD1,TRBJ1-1,CASSSRQGDLSTEAFF,TGTGCCAGCAGCTCACGACAGGGGGATTTGAGCACTGAAGCTTTCTTT
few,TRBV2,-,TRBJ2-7,CASSVLYEQYF,TGTGCCAGCAGTGTTCTCTACGAGCAGTACTTC
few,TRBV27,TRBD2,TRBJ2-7,CASSFTSGFYEQYF,TGTGCCAGCAGTTTTACTAGCGGGTTCTACGAGCAGTACTTC
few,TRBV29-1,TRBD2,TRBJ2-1,CSVEDQIAGNYNEQFF,TGCAGCGTTGAAGATCAGATAGCGGGAAATTACAATGAGCAGTTCTTC
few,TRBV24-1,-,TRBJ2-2,CATSEGSSNTGELFF,TGTGCCACCAGTGAGGGCAGCTCGAACACCGGGGAGCTGTTTTTT
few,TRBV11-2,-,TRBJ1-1,CASSPGWGTEAFF,TGTGCCAGCAGCCCGGGTTGGGGGACTGAAGCTTTCTTT
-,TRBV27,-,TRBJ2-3,CASTDTAYTDTQYF,TGTGCAAGCACTGACACAGCTTACACAGATACGCAGTATTTT
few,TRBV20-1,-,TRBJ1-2,CSARGSDGYTF,TGCAGTGCTAGGGGCTCTGATGGCTACACCTTC
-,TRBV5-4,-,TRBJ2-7,CASSSTGSLSYEQYF,TGTGCCAGCAGCTCCACAGGCTCACTCTCCTACGAGCAGTACTTC
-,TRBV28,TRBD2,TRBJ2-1,CASPGTSGTTDSYNEQFF,TGTGCCAGCCCCGGGACTAGCGGGACCACAGACTCCTACAATGAGCAGTTCTTC
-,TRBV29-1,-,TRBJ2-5,CSVFMGGVRETQYF,TGCAGCGTTTTTATGGGCGGGGTACGAGAGACCCAGTACTTC
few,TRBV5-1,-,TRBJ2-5,CASSLRDDQETQYF,TGCGCCAGCAGCTTACGGGACGATCAAGAGACCCAGTACTTC
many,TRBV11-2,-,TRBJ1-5,CASSLDGGSSNQPQHF,TGTGCCAGCAGCTTAGATGGAGGGAGTAGCAATCAGCCCCAGCATTTT
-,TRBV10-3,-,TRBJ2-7,CAISETGYEQYF,TGTGCCATCAGTGAGACAGGGTACGAGCAGTACTTC
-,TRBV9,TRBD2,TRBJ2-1,CASSPSTSGRSDEQFF,TGTGCCAGCAGCCCGTCGACTAGCGGGAGATCGGATGAGCAGTTCTTC
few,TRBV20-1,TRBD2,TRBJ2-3,CSALIPGLATDTQYF,TGCAGTGCCCTAATTCCGGGACTAGCGACAGATACGCAGTATTTT
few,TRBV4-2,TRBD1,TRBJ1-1,CASSQELQGAEAFF,TGTGCCAGCAGCCAAGAATTACAGGGGGCTGAAGCTTTCTTT
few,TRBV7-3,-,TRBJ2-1,CASSLYGRGDNEQFF,TGTGCCAGCAGCTTATACGGGAGAGGGGACAATGAGCAGTTCTTC
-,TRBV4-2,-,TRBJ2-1,CASSQDPGDNEQFF,TGTGCCAGCAGCCAAGACCCAGGGGACAATGAGCAGTTCTTC
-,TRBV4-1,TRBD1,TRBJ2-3,CASRLAGGKDTQYF,TGCGCCAGCAGACTAGCAGGGGGCAAAGATACGCAGTATTTT
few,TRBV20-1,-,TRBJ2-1,CSASVGTSVYNEQFF,TGCAGTGCTAGCGTCGGGACATCCGTCTACAATGAGCAGTTCTTC
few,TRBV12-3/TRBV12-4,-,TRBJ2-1,CASSRAANEQFF,TGTGCCAGCAGCCGGGCCGCCAATGAGCAGTTCTTC
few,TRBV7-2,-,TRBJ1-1,CASSTQGGGYTEAFF,TGTGCCAGCAGCACCCAGGGAGGTGGATACACTGAAGCTTTCTTT
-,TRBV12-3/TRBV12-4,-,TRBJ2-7,CASSTGPILHEQYF,TGTGCCAGCAGTACAGGACCGATACTCCACGAGCAGTACTTC
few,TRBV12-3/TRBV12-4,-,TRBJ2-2,CATWTANTGELFF,TGTGCCACCTGGACGGCGAACACCGGGGAGCTGTTTTTT
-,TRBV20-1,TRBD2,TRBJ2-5,CSATPLVSGSGETQYF,TGCAGTGCTACCCCCTTGGTTAGCGGGAGTGGGGAGACCCAGTACTTC
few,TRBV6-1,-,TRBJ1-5,CASSEALYVVESNQPQHF,TGTGCCAGCAGTGAAGCACTTTATGTTGTGGAAAGCAATCAGCCCCAGCATTTT
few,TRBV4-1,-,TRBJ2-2,CASSPEAGDRTGELFF,TGCGCCAGCAGCCCGGAGGCGGGGGACAGAACCGGGGAGCTGTTTTTT
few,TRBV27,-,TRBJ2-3,CASSLIGVGTDTQYF,TGTGCCAGCAGTTTAATCGGGGTGGGGACAGATACGCAGTATTTT
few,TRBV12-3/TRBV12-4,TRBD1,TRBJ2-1,CASNKPPGQSSYNEQFF,TGTGCCAGCAACAAACCTCCGGGACAGAGCTCCTACAATGAGCAGTTCTTC
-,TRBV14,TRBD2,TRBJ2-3,CASSQAWGLAGPTDTQYF,TGTGCCAGCAGCCAAGCCTGGGGACTAGCGGGGCCCACAGATACGCAGTATTTT
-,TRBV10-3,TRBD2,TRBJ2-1,CAIGAGDSYNEQFF,TGTGCCATTGGAGCGGGAGACTCCTACAATGAGCAGTTCTTC
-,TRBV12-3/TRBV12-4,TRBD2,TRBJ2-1,CASRAAGVNYNEQFF,TGTGCCAGCAGGGCAGCGGGAGTTAACTACAATGAGCAGTTCTTC
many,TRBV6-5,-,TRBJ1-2,CASSSTGGSGYTF,TGTGCCAGCAGTTCGACGGGAGGGTCTGGCTACACCTTC
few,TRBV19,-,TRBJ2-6,CASTGTGANVLTF,TGTGCCAGTACAGGGACCGGGGCCAACGTCCTGACTTTC